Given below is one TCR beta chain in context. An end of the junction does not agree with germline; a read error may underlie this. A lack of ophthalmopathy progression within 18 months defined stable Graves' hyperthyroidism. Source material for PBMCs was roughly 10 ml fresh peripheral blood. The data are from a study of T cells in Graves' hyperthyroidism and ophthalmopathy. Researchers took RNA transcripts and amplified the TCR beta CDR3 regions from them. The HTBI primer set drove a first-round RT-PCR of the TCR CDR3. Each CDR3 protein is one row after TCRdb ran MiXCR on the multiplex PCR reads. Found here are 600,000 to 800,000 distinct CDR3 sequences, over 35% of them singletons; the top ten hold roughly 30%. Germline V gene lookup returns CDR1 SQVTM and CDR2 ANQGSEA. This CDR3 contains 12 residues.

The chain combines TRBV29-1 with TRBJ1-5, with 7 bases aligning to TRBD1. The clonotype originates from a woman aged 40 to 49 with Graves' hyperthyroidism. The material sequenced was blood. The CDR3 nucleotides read TGCAGCGTAGAAGGGGACAGTATGTACGAGCATTTT. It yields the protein CSVEGDSMYEHF.